The rows below give T cell receptor beta chains drawn from one sample of a study of identical twins. TCRdb recomputed calls from the 5' RACE reads with MiXCR, one row per CDR3 protein. This sample has about 690,000 distinct CDR3 sequences, with 6.1% found just once. Specimen: naive T cells sorted from blood. The source is a man between 18 and 35 years old in good health. Both conserved end residues are part of each CDR3. D genes are given only for firm matches. Not all rows give a size; the values are once, few, many and, for expanded clones, a class.

J gene,clone size,V gene,D gene,CDR3 DNA,CDR3 protein
TRBJ1-1,many,TRBV6-5,TRBD1,TGTGCCAGCAGTTTTAACCCGGGACAGGGGGGTTGGGGCACTGAAGCTTTCTTT,CASSFNPGQGGWGTEAFF
TRBJ1-1,many,TRBV3-1,TRBD1,TGTGCCAGCAGCCAAGGGGTCACAGGGGGCACTGAAGCTTTCTTT,CASSQGVTGGTEAFF
TRBJ1-5,few,TRBV20-1,TRBD1,TGCAGTGCTAGCCATAGCAACAGGGGGGAGCAGCCCCAGCATTTT,CSASHSNRGEQPQHF
TRBJ2-1,many,TRBV24-1,-,TGTGCCACCCAAGGGGGGGACTACAATGAGCAGTTCTTC,CATQGGDYNEQFF
TRBJ2-1,-,TRBV7-6,TRBD2,TGTGCCAGAGGTGGACTAGCGGGAGGTCCGCTCCGGTTCTTC,CARGGLAGGPLRFF
TRBJ1-4,-,TRBV5-5,-,TGTGCCAGCAGCCCGGGACACGGGTCCGGTGAAAAACTGTTTTTT,CASSPGHGSGEKLFF
TRBJ2-3,many,TRBV20-1,TRBD2,TGCAGTGCTAGTAGGACACATACTAGCGGGAGTATAAAATACCCATGGGATACGCAGTATTTT,CSASRTHTSGSIKYPWDTQYF
TRBJ2-1,many,TRBV6-5,-,TGTGCCAGCAGTCACTTTAATGAGCAGTTCTTC,CASSHFNEQFF
TRBJ2-3,many,TRBV6-5,TRBD1,TGTGCCAGCACCGGACAGGCAGATACGCAGTATTTT,CASTGQADTQYF
TRBJ1-1,-,TRBV12-3/TRBV12-4,-,TGTGCCAGCAGTTTAGTAAAGGGGGCTGAAGCTTTCTTT,CASSLVKGAEAFF
TRBJ1-1,many,TRBV7-9,-,TGTGCCAGCAGCTTACAAGACGGCAACACTGAAGCTTTCTTT,CASSLQDGNTEAFF
TRBJ2-1,few,TRBV3-1,TRBD2,TGTGCCAGCAGCCCGGCTAGCGGGAGACCCAATGAGCAGTTCTTC,CASSPASGRPNEQFF
TRBJ2-5,few,TRBV24-1,-,TGTGCCACCCTCCCCCGTCCGACAGGCCAAGAGACCCAGTACTTC,CATLPRPTGQETQYF
TRBJ2-1,many,TRBV28,-,TGTGCCAGCAGATTAACGGCGGGTGTCTACAATGAGCAGTTCTTC,CASRLTAGVYNEQFF
TRBJ1-1,-,TRBV14,-,TGTGCCAGCAGCCGAGGGGGTCCTGAAGCTTTCTTT,CASSRGGPEAFF
TRBJ2-2,many,TRBV6-1,-,TGTGCCACCAGACTAGTGAACACCGGGGAGCTGTTTTTT,CATRLVNTGELFF